The 10 T cell receptor beta chains given below trace back to one sample, sequenced in a study of CD8 T cells in Susac syndrome. Reverse transcription used roughly 0.5 to 1 ug RNA and random hexamers. MiXCR, run by TCRdb on the immunoSEQ multiplex PCR reads, gives a single entry per CDR3 protein. The table has approximately 190,000 distinct CDR3 sequences, roughly 90% seen once. Source material: CD4+ T cells from PBMCs. These receptors were collected from a human donor with Susac syndrome.

The rearrangement uses TRBV4-1 and TRBJ1-2; D might be TRBD1 (6 bases). Per germline, CDR1 MGHRA and CDR2 YSYEKL. Trimming shortened V by 0 bases and J by 3 bases, and 11 bases separated the two germline ends. This CDR3 spans 15 amino acids. This chain's CDR3 is CASSQEPGVDYGYTF. As DNA, the CDR3 is TGCGCCAGCAGCCAAGAGCCAGGGGTTGACTATGGCTACACCTTC.

V usage is TRBV6-5 and J usage is TRBJ1-1; D possibly corresponds to TRBD1 (6 bases). The V and J ends lost 4 bases and 1 base respectively, with 19 bases between them. The CDR3 is 17 residues long. The germline CDR1 and CDR2 sequences are MNHEY and SVGAGI. The CDR3 nucleotides are TGTGCCAGCAGTTCAGCCACCAGGGGCATATCGAACACTGAAGCTTTCTTT. Residues: CASSSATRGISNTEAFF.

The V gene is TRBV29-1, the J gene TRBJ2-7; 7 bases fit TRBD1. This CDR3 region has 14 residues. From germline, CDR1 is SQVTM and CDR2 ANQGSEA. The chain's CDR3 is CSVLGTDSSYEQYF. For the CDR3, the DNA is TGCAGTGTCCTAGGGACAGATAGCTCCTACGAGCAGTACTTC.

The chain carries TRBV7-9 and TRBJ1-2; D gene unclear. The CDR3 has 15 amino acids. The germline V and J ends were trimmed by 5 bases and 2 bases, with 15 bases remaining between them. From germline, CDR1 is SEHNR and CDR2 FQNEAQ (reference sequence). The CDR3 here is CASSNQHDANYGYTF. As DNA, the CDR3 is TGTGCCAGCAGCAACCAACACGACGCGAACTATGGCTACACCTTC. Full variable domain (missing parts from reference TRBV7-9 and TRBJ1-2): DTGVSQNPRHKITKRGQNVTFRCDPISEHNRLYWYRQTLGQGPEFLTYFQNEAQLEKSRLLSDRFSAERPKGSFSTLEIQRTEQGDSAMYLCASSNQHDANYGYTFGSGTRLTVV.

V usage is TRBV7-3 and J usage is TRBJ2-6; D is perhaps TRBD2 (6 bases). The V gene's germline CDR1 is SGHTA and CDR2 FQGTGA. Trimming shortened V by 4 bases and J by 1 base, and 17 bases separated the two germline ends. The CDR3 is 18 residues long. Here the CDR3 reads CASSSPRGGSSGANVLTF. The CDR3, as DNA: TGTGCCAGCAGCTCCCCTCGGGGAGGCTCTTCTGGGGCCAACGTCCTGACTTTC.

This chain joins TRBV5-1 and TRBJ1-3; D ambiguous. The CDR3 runs 13 residues. Germline CDR1 SGHRS, CDR2 YFSETQ. V dropped 0 bases and J dropped 9 bases, with 10 bases sitting between them. The CDR3 spells CASSLAGHPTIYF. CDR3 DNA sequence: TGCGCCAGCAGCTTGGCCGGGCACCCCACCATATATTTT.

The chain has TRBV19 and TRBJ2-4; tentatively, D is TRBD1 or TRBD2 (5 bases each). The CDR3 spans 14 residues. Germline V gene sequence: CDR1 LNHDA, CDR2 SQIVND (reference sequence). Trimming pared 1 base from V and 6 bases from J, leaving 10 bases between. The CDR3 region is CASSIGGILNIQYF. The CDR3 region has the DNA TGTGCCAGTAGTATAGGGGGGATCCTAAACATTCAGTACTTC.

The V call is TRBV6-2 or TRBV6-3, the J call TRBJ2-1; D unclear. The germline V and J ends were trimmed by 8 bases and 4 bases, with 15 bases remaining between them. The CDR3 is 14 amino acids. Germline V gene data show CDR1 as MNHEY and CDR2 as SVGEGT. The CDR3 here is CASQRVGEYNEQFF. CDR3 DNA sequence: TGTGCCAGCCAGAGAGTTGGAGAGTACAATGAGCAGTTCTTC.

This sequence joins TRBV23-1 and TRBJ1-3, with no clear D. TRBV23-1 counts as an open reading frame of uncertain function. Deletions cut 10 bases from V and 2 bases from J, with 12 bases between. The CDR3 has 13 amino acids. In DNA, the CDR3 is TGCGCCACAGACACGGAAACTGGAAACACCATATATTTT. Residues: CATDTETGNTIYF.

V usage is TRBV20-1 and J usage is TRBJ1-2; a weak D match, TRBD1 (5 bases). The CDR3 totals 15 residues. Germline CDR1 and CDR2: DFQATT and SNEGSKA (reference sequence). With 0 bases removed from V and 0 bases from J, the gap between germline ends came to 11 bases. CDR3 protein: CSARDWGVANYGYTF. The CDR3 bases are TGCAGTGCTAGAGATTGGGGGGTAGCTAACTATGGCTACACCTTC.